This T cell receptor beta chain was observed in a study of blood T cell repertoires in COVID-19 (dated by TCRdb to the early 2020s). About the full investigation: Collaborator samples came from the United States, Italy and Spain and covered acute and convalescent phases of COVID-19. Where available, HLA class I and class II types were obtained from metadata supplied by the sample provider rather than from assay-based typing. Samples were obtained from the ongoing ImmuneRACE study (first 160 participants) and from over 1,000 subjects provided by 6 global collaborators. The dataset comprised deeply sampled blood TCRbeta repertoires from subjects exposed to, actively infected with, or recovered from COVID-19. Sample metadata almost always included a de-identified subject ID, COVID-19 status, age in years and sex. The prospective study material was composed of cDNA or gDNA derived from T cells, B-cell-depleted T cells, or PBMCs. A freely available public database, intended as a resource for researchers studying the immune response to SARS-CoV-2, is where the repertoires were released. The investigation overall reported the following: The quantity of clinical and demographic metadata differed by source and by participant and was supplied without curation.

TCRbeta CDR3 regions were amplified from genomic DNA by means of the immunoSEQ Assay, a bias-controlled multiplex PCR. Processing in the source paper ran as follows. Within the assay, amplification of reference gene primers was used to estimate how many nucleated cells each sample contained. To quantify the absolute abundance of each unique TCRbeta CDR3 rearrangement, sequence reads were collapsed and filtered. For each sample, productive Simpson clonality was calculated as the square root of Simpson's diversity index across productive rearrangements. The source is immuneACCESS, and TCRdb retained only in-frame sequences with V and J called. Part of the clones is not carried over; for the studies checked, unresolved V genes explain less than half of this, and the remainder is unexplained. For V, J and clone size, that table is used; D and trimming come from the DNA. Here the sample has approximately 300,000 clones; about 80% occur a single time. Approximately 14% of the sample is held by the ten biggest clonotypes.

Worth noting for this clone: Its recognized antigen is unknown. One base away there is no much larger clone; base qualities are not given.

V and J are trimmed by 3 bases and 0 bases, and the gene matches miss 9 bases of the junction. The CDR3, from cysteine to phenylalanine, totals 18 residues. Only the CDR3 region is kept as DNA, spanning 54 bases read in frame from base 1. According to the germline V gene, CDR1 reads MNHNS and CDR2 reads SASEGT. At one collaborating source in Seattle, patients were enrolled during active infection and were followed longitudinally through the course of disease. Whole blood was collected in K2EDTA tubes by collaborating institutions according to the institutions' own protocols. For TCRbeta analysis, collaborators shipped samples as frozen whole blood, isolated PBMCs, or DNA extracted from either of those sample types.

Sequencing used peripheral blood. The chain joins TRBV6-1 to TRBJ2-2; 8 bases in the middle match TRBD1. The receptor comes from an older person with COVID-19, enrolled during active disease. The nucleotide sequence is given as TGTGCCAGCAGTGATCTGAGACAGGGGTTCGCGAACACCGGGGAGCTGTTTTTT. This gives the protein CASSDLRQGFANTGELFF.